This TCR beta chain was profiled in a study of sequential checkpoint blockade in melanoma. Looking at the study overall: TCRbeta immunosequencing was performed on DNA from 91 pretreatment melanoma tumor samples.

The study, taken as a whole, reports: Patients with week-13 increases in T-cell fraction and clonality benefited about 30 times more often. Mutational load did not correlate with tumor T-cell fraction or clonality.

The repertoire was sequenced with immunoSEQ multiplex PCR; TCRdb's copy has only in-frame clones and lacks some. The table includes under 2,500 clones, around a third detected once. The germline CDR1 and CDR2 sequences are MNHGY and SAAAGT. V lost 6 bases and J 0 bases, leaving 12 bases between the germline ends. CDR3 length equals 15 residues. As concerns this clone: Its antigen remains unknown.

Treatment indicated: randomized to nivolumab then ipilimumab (arm A) or the reverse (arm B). The source of this sequence is a human donor with melanoma. This chain joins TRBV6-8 and TRBJ2-4, with D hard to call. The sequenced sample was tumor tissue (inferred from file names), obtained from a patient given nivolumab and ipilimumab in sequence. Here the CDR3 DNA reads TGTGCCAGCAGCTCTAGGGCTTTAGCCAAAAACATTCAGTACTTC. It specifies CASSSRALAKNIQYF.